This T cell receptor (beta chain) was identified during a study of blood T cells in healthy people across ages. For the second PCR, which ran for roughly 7 to 11 cycles, a sample-barcoded 5' primer and a J-beta primer mix were used. In TCRdb, the 5' RACE reads were re-called with MiXCR into one record per CDR3 protein. This sample has about 670,000 distinct CDR3 sequences; roughly half occur once, and the top ten carry less than 15%. The V end lost 5 bases, the J end lost 2 bases, and 19 bases lay between the germline ends. The CDR3 contains 16 residues. Germline V gives CDR1 SGHTA, CDR2 FQGNSA. Only one count was recorded for this clonotype.

The V call is TRBV7-2, the J call TRBJ2-7; D might be TRBD1 or TRBD2, each matching 7 bases. The source of this sequence is a woman of 80 years or more in good health. Sequenced input: blood. The CDR3 reads CASSLSGGGIPYEQYF. The CDR3 region has the DNA TGTGCCAGCAGCCTTTCAGGGGGGGGGATTCCCTACGAGCAGTACTTC.